The source of this T cell receptor beta chain is a study of T cell responses to AZD1222 COVID-19 vaccine. Study-wide findings and caveats: Clonal diversity may have been underestimated in mostly white British donors. Repertoires were collected only later (after the peak T cell response had occurred).

Method: immunoSEQ multiplex PCR; TCRdb's copy keeps in-frame clones and lacks some. The table lists 120,000 to 150,000 clones, about 87% of them singletons, with 2.2% in the top ten. Germline V CDR1 and CDR2: SGHNT, YYREEE (reference sequence). The ends were cut back, 0 bases at V and 0 bases at J, with 6 bases in the middle. CDR3 length: 14 residues. Comments on this clone: Its antigen is not known.

The specimen was peripheral blood, collected on day 0 of AZD1222 vaccination. The chain is built from TRBV5-4 and TRBJ1-1, with D tentatively TRBD1 (5 bases). The clonotype comes from an adult in good health. CDR3 sequence: CASSLATVNTEAFF. The CDR3 DNA reads as TGTGCCAGCAGCTTGGCGACAGTGAACACTGAAGCTTTCTTT.